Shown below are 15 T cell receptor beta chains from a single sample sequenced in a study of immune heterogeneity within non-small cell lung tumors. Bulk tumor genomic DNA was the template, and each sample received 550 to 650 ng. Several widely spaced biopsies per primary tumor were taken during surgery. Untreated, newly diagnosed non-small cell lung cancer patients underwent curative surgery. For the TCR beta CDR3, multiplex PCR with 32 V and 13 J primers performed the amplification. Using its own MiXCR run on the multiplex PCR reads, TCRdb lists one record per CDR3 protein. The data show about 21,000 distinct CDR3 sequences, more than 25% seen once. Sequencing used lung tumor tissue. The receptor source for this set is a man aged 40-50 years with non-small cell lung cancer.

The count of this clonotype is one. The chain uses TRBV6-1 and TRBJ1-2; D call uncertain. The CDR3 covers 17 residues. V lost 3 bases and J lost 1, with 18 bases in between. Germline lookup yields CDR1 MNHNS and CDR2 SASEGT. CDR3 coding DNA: TGTGCCAGCAGTGATCAACCCGGGCCTTTTAATAACTATGGCTACACCTTC. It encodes CASSDQPGPFNNYGYTF.

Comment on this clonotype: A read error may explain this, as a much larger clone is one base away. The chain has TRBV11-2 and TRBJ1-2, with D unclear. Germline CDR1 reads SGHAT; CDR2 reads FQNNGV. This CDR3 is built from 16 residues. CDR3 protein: CASSLSQLRANYSYTF. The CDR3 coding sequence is TGTGCCAGCAGCTTATCACAGCTTAGAGCTAACTATAGCTACACCTTC.

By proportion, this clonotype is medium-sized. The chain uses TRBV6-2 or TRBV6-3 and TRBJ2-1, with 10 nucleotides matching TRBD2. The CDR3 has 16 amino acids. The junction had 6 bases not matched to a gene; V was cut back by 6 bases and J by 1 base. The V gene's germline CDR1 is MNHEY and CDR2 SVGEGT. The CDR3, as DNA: TGTGCCAGCAGACGGACTAGCGGTTTATCCTACAATGAGCAGTTCTTC. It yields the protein CASRRTSGLSYNEQFF.

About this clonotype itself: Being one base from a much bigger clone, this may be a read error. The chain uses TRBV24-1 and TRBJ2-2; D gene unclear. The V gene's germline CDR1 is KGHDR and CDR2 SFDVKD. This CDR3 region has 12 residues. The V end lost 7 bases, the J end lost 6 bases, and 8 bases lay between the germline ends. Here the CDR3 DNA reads TGTGCCACCAGACCGGAATCCGGGGAGCTGTTTTTT. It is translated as CATRPESGELFF.

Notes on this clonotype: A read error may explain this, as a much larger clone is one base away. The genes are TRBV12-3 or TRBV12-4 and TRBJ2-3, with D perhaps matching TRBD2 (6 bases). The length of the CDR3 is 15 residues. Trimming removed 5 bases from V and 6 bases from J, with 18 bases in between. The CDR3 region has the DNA TGTGCCAGCAGTGTAGAGGGAGGCCCGGGGGATACGCAGTATTTT. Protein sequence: CASSVEGGPGDTQYF.

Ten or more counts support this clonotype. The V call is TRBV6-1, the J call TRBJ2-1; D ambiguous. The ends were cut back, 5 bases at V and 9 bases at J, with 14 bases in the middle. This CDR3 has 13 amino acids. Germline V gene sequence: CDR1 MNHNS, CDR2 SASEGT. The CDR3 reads CASSRTPGSEQFF. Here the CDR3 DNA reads TGTGCCAGCAGTCGAACCCCTGGCAGTGAGCAGTTCTTC.

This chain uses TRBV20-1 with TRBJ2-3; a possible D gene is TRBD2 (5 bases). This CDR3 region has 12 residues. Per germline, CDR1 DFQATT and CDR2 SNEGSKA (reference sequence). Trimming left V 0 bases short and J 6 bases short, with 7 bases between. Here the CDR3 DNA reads TGCAGTGCTAGAGACTGGAGGGATACGCAGTATTTT. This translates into CSARDWRDTQYF.

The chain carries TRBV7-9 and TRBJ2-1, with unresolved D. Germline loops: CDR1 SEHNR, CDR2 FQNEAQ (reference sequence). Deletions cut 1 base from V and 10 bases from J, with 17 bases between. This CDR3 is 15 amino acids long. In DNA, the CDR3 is TGTGCCAGCAGCTTAGTTTGGGCGGAGTCATTCGAGCAGTTCTTC. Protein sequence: CASSLVWAESFEQFF.

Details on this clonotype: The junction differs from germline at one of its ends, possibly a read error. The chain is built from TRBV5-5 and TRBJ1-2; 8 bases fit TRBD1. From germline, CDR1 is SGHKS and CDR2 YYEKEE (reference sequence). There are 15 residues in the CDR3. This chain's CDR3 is CASSKQGGYNYGYSF. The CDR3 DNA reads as TGTGCCAGCAGCAAACAGGGGGGATATAACTATGGCTACAGCTTC.

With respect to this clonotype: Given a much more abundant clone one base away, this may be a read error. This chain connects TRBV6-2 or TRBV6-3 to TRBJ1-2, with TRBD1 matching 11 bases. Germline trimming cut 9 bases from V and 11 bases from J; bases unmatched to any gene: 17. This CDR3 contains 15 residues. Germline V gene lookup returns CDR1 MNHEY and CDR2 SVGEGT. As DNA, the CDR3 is TGTGCCAGTTCTCTGAGTGGGACAGGGGGGCGCAGGTACACCTTC. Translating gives CASSLSGTGGRRYTF.

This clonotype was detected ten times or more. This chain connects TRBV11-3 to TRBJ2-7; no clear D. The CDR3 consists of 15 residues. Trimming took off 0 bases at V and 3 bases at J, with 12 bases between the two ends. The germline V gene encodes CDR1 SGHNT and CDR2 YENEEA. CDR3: CASSLDRYPLYEQYF. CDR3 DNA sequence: TGTGCCAGCAGCTTAGATCGATATCCCCTCTACGAGCAGTACTTC.

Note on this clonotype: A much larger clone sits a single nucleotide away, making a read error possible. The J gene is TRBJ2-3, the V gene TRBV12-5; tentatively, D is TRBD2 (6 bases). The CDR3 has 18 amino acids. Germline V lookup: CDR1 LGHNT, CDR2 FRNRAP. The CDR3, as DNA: TGTGCTAGTGGTCCAATCCCGGGACGGGAGTCCTTCACAGTTACGCAGTATTTT. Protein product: CASGPIPGRESFTVTQYF.

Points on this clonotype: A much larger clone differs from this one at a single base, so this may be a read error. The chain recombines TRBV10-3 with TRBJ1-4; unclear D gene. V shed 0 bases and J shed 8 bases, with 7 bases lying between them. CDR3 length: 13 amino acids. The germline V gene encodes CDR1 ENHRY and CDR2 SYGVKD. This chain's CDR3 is CAISESVLEKLFF. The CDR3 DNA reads TGTGCCATCAGTGAGTCGGTTCTGGAAAAACTGTTTTTT.

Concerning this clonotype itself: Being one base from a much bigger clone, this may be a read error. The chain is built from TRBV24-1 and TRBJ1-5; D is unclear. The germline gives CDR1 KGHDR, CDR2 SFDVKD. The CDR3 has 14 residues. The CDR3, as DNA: TGTGCCACCAGTGATTTGAATAGCAATCGGCCCCAGCATTTT. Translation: CATSDLNSNRPQHF.

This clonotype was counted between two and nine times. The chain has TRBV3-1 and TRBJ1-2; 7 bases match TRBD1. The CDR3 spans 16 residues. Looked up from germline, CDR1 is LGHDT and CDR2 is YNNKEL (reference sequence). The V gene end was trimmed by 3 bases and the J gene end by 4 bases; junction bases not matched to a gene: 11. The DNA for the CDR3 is TGTGCCAGCAGCCAGGCCGGGACAGCCTTGGTCTATGGCTACACCTTC. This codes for CASSQAGTALVYGYTF.